This T cell receptor (beta chain) was sequenced in a study of human versus mouse CDR3 diversity and MHC coevolution. Trimming stripped 4 bases from V and 4 bases from J, with 12 bases between. Germline loops: CDR1 ENHRY, CDR2 SYGVKD. This CDR3 comprises 14 residues. Data came from immunoSEQ multiplex PCR; TCRdb stores just in-frame clones and leaves some out. The profile covers just under 60,000 clones, with approximately 94% appearing a single time and about 20% taken by the ten largest. The receptor was isolated from a person between 60 and 70 years old in good health. Input material: naive CD4+ T cells from blood. Subset indicated: CD45RO-negative CD62L-positive naive CD4 T cells. The gene calls are TRBV10-3 and TRBJ2-3, with a weak D call TRBD2 (7 bases). In nucleotides, the CDR3 is TGTGCCATCAGTGGGGGGCGGGAGCCAGATACGCAGTATTTT. Encoded protein: CAISGGREPDTQYF.